A single sample is the source of the 29 T cell receptor beta chains below, sequenced in a study of graft-versus-host responses after intestinal transplantation. These receptors' antigens are unknown. Clones were sequenced by immunoSEQ multiplex PCR, and TCRdb holds only the in-frame ones, with some missing. The sample contains about 99,000 clones, roughly 92% of which appear only once. The sequencing here drew on unstimulated CD8+ T cells sorted from spleen or lymph node cells, taken before transplant. The receptors were sampled from a human donor who was the organ donor for an intestinal transplant.

J is TRBJ2-7 and V is TRBV2; 10 bases map to TRBD1. V gave up 6 bases and J gave up 1 base; unmatched junction bases: 6. This CDR3 has 15 amino acids. CDR1 and CDR2 (germline): SNHLY, FYNNEI. The CDR3 bases are TGTGCCAGCAGAGTACCGGGACAGGGGTCCTACGAGCAGTACTTC. It yields the protein CASRVPGQGSYEQYF.

The chain combines TRBV6-5 with TRBJ1-4; tentatively, D is TRBD1 (5 bases). The CDR3 sequence is 15 residues long. Germline V CDR1 and CDR2: MNHEY, SVGAGI. The V gene lost 0 bases and the J gene lost 8 bases, with 13 bases spanning the gap. CDR3 in DNA: TGTGCCAGCAGTTACTCGGCAGGGTTGGCCGAAAAACTGTTTTTT. Translation gives CASSYSAGLAEKLFF.

The rearrangement links TRBV7-3 to TRBJ2-7; perhaps TRBD2 as D (7 bases). From germline, CDR1 is SGHTA and CDR2 FQGTGA. Trimming shortened V by 0 bases and J by 2 bases, and 11 bases separated the two germline ends. The CDR3 consists of 15 residues. CDR3 residues: CASSLTGGGPYEQYF. The CDR3 bases are TGTGCCAGCAGCTTAACCGGCGGGGGCCCCTACGAGCAGTACTTC.

The chain links TRBV6-6 to TRBJ1-1, with 7 bases fitting TRBD1. The CDR3 loop spans 15 amino acids. With 2 bases clipped from V and 1 base from J, the junction kept 4 bases outside the gene matches. Germline CDR1 is MNHNY and CDR2 is SVGAGI (reference sequence). The CDR3 region is CASSYQGTENTEAFF. In DNA form, the CDR3 reads TGTGCCAGCAGTTACCAGGGGACAGAGAACACTGAAGCTTTCTTT.

The chain has TRBV5-1 and TRBJ2-7, with D possibly matching TRBD1 (5 bases). The CDR3 has 18 residues. From germline, CDR1 is SGHRS and CDR2 YFSETQ. Trimming left V 2 bases short and J 2 bases short, with 23 bases between. The CDR3 nucleotides read TGCGCCAGCAGCTTACCCTACCCCCGTAACAGGACCCCCTACGAGCAGTACTTC. Protein sequence: CASSLPYPRNRTPYEQYF.

V gene TRBV13 combines with J gene TRBJ1-1; possibly TRBD1 for D (6 bases). The ends were cut back, 1 base at V and 0 bases at J, with 18 bases in the middle. Germline assignment: CDR1 PRHDT and CDR2 FYEKMQ (reference sequence). The CDR3 loop spans 18 amino acids. In nucleotides, the CDR3 is TGTGCCAGCAGCTTAGCATCCGAGGCAGGGGTTATGAACACTGAAGCTTTCTTT. It encodes CASSLASEAGVMNTEAFF.

The chain recombines TRBV10-2 with TRBJ1-2; 7 positions agree with TRBD1. The CDR3 is 15 residues long. With V trimmed by 7 bases and J by 0 bases, 8 bases remained unmatched. The germline CDR1 and CDR2 sequences are WSHSY and SAAADI. The CDR3 sequence is CASKGQTGPNYGYTF. The CDR3 DNA follows: TGCGCCAGCAAGGGACAGACGGGGCCTAACTATGGCTACACCTTC.

The J gene is TRBJ1-1, the V gene TRBV14; a possible D gene is TRBD1 (6 bases). The CDR3 extends over 16 amino acids. Germline CDR1 and CDR2: SGHDN and FVKESK. Trimming pared 0 bases from V and 2 bases from J, leaving 13 bases between. CDR3 DNA sequence: TGTGCCAGCAGCCAAGACAGGGGTAACATAAACACTGAAGCTTTCTTT. Translation: CASSQDRGNINTEAFF.

The chain combines TRBV7-9 with TRBJ2-3, with D perhaps matching TRBD1 (5 bases). There are 12 residues in the CDR3. Germline CDR1 and CDR2: SEHNR and FQNEAQ (reference sequence). V was trimmed by 5 bases and J by 13 bases, leaving 16 bases between them. In DNA form, the CDR3 reads TGTGCCAGCAGCCCCCGGGCAGGGCAAGAGTATTTT. Amino acid sequence: CASSPRAGQEYF.

The chain is built from TRBV27 and TRBJ2-1, with TRBD2 as a possible D gene (5 bases). In germline, CDR1 is MNHEY, CDR2 SMNVEV (reference sequence). The V end lost 3 bases, the J end lost 5 bases, and 11 bases lay between the germline ends. The CDR3 length is 14 residues. The CDR3, as DNA: TGTGCCAGCAGTTTGACGGGAAGAAACAATGAGCAGTTCTTC. It codes for CASSLTGRNNEQFF.

The V and J genes are TRBV13 and TRBJ2-3; D perhaps matches TRBD1 (5 bases). CDR3 size: 14 residues. The V end was cut by 4 bases, the J end by 3 bases, with 11 bases between. Germline CDR1 PRHDT, CDR2 FYEKMQ (reference sequence). CDR3 residues: CASSSRGRTDTQYF. The CDR3 nucleotides are TGTGCCAGCAGCTCTAGGGGCAGGACAGATACGCAGTATTTT. The whole variable domain, remainder taken from reference TRBV13 and TRBJ2-3, is AAGVIQSPRHLIKEKRETATLKCYPIPRHDTVYWYQQGPGQDPQFLISFYEKMQSDKGSIPDRFSAQQFSDYHSELNMSSLELGDSALYFCASSSRGRTDTQYFGPGTRLTVL.

V usage is TRBV9 and J usage is TRBJ1-4, with 8 bases lining up with TRBD1. Germline CDR1 and CDR2: SGDLS and YYNGEE. The length of the CDR3 is 14 residues. V was clipped by 4 bases and J by 8 bases; unmatched bases: 7. For the CDR3, the DNA is TGTGCCAGCAGCATCGACAGGGGTGGCGAAAAACTGTTTTTT. This translates into CASSIDRGGEKLFF. Variable domain in full (rest from reference TRBV9 and TRBJ1-4): DSGVTQTPKHLITATGQRVTLRCSPRSGDLSVYWYQQSLDQGLQFLIQYYNGEERAKGNILERFSAQQFPDLHSELNLSSLELGDSALYFCASSIDRGGEKLFFGSGTQLSVL.

The chain combines TRBV28 with TRBJ2-7; unclear D gene. CDR1 and CDR2 from the germline V gene are MDHEN and SYDVKM. The CDR3 is 13 residues long. The V and J ends lost 3 bases and 7 bases respectively, with 13 bases between them. The CDR3 reads CASSFFPSREQYF. CDR3 DNA: TGTGCCAGCAGTTTCTTTCCCTCTCGGGAGCAGTACTTC.

The chain recombines TRBV5-1 with TRBJ2-7, with 7 bases lining up with TRBD1. Losses at the gene ends were 4 bases for V and 0 bases for J; bases not matched to a gene: 7. Per germline, CDR1 SGHRS and CDR2 YFSETQ. The CDR3 is made up of 15 amino acids. DNA for the CDR3: TGCGCCAGCAGCAATGGACAGGCCGGCTCCTACGAGCAGTACTTC. Amino acid sequence: CASSNGQAGSYEQYF.

The J gene is TRBJ2-5, the V gene TRBV2, with TRBD2 matching 7 bases. The J call may be faulty, since TRBJ2-7 better matches the DNA end. The CDR3 consists of 13 residues. Germline values: CDR1 SNHLY, CDR2 FYNNEI. CDR3 loop: CASRGLPSYEQYF. The CDR3, as DNA: TGTGCCAGCCGGGGACTACCTTCCTACGAGCAGTACTTC.

The rearrangement uses TRBV5-1 and TRBJ2-5, with 8 bases lining up with TRBD2. Germline loops: CDR1 SGHRS, CDR2 YFSETQ. Trimming at V came to 2 bases and at J to 4 bases, leaving 7 bases not matched to a gene. The CDR3 covers 15 residues. CDR3: CASSFPGLAGETQYF. The CDR3 bases are TGCGCCAGCAGCTTTCCCGGACTAGCAGGAGAGACCCAGTACTTC. Variable domain in full (rest from reference TRBV5-1 and TRBJ2-5): KAGVTQTPRYLIKTRGQQVTLSCSPISGHRSVSWYQQTPGQGLQFLFEYFSETQRNKGNFPGRFSGRQFSNSRSEMNVSTLELGDSALYLCASSFPGLAGETQYFGPGTRLLVL.

As DNA, the CDR3 is TGTGCCAGCAGGATGGGGGCAGGAACTGAAGCTTTCTTT. Protein product: CASRMGAGTEAFF. The chain has TRBV7-9 and TRBJ1-1, with D maybe TRBD1 (6 bases). The CDR3 extends over 13 amino acids. The V gene lost 6 bases and the J gene lost 5 bases, with 13 bases spanning the gap. Per germline, CDR1 SEHNR and CDR2 FQNEAQ (reference sequence).

V and J are TRBV13 and TRBJ1-2; tentative D call: TRBD1 (5 bases). V lost 4 bases and J 4 bases, leaving 19 bases between the germline ends. The CDR3 is made up of 16 amino acids. Germline V CDR1 and CDR2: PRHDT, FYEKMQ (reference sequence). The CDR3 DNA reads as TGTGCCAGCAGCTCCCGAAGTCAGGGAACCTCCTATGGCTACACCTTC. This encodes CASSSRSQGTSYGYTF.

This clone has just a few counts. The chain uses TRBV10-3 and TRBJ1-6; D is unresolved. V was trimmed by 7 bases and J by 4 bases, leaving 11 bases between them. The CDR3 length is 14 residues. Germline V gene sequence: CDR1 ENHRY, CDR2 SYGVKD. CDR3 region: CAITRFPYNSPLHF. The CDR3, as DNA: TGTGCCATCACGAGGTTCCCTTATAATTCACCCCTCCACTTT.

This chain uses TRBV6-1 with TRBJ2-1, with D possibly matching TRBD2 (5 bases). V lost 6 bases and J 12 bases, leaving 24 bases between the germline ends. Germline V gene sequence: CDR1 MNHNS, CDR2 SASEGT. CDR3 length equals 15 residues. The CDR3 spells CASRVTVTNNEGQFF. The CDR3 DNA is TGTGCCAGCAGGGTCACAGTAACCAACAATGAGGGGCAGTTCTTC.

The sample holds one count of this clone. This chain connects TRBV7-9 to TRBJ1-1; D is possibly TRBD1 (6 bases). The CDR3 runs 12 residues. The V and J ends lost 11 bases and 6 bases respectively, with 16 bases between them. Germline V gene lookup returns CDR1 SEHNR and CDR2 FQNEAQ (reference sequence). Here the CDR3 DNA reads TGTGCCCCAACAGGGATTGGCGCTGAAGCTTTCTTT. This sequence encodes CAPTGIGAEAFF. Combining the CDR3 with reference TRBV7-9 and TRBJ1-1 gives the whole variable domain DTGVSQNPRHKITKRGQNVTFRCDPISEHNRLYWYRQTLGQGPEFLTYFQNEAQLEKSRLLSDRFSAERPKGSFSTLEIQRTEQGDSAMYLCAPTGIGAEAFFGQGTRLTVV.

The rearrangement links TRBV6-5 to TRBJ2-7, with 12 bases fitting TRBD2. Germline V gene sequence: CDR1 MNHEY, CDR2 SVGAGI. With 3 bases clipped from V and 6 bases from J, the junction kept 6 bases outside the gene matches. This CDR3 has 15 residues. DNA for the CDR3: TGTGCCAGCAGTTATCTAGCGGGAGGGTTCCCCGAGCAGTACTTC. Encoded protein: CASSYLAGGFPEQYF.

This clone appeared a few times. This chain uses TRBV5-1 with TRBJ1-2, with a tentative D call TRBD1 (5 bases). V lost 0 bases to trimming and J lost 8 bases, with 17 bases between them. This CDR3 spans 15 amino acids. Germline V gene data show CDR1 as SGHRS and CDR2 as YFSETQ. The DNA of the CDR3 is TGCGCCAGCAGCTTGGCGTCCCCGGGGGGTGACGGCTACACCTTC. Its translation is CASSLASPGGDGYTF.

The V call is TRBV10-1, the J call TRBJ2-5, with 9 bases fitting TRBD2. The J call may not be correct, given that the DNA end is closer to TRBJ2-7. The CDR3 contains 16 residues. The V gene's germline CDR1 is WNHNN and CDR2 SYGVQD (reference sequence). The CDR3: CASSEASSGDSYEQYF. The CDR3 DNA follows: TGCGCCAGCAGTGAAGCGTCTAGCGGGGACTCCTACGAGCAGTACTTC.

This sequence joins TRBV7-9 and TRBJ2-1; 12 bases fit TRBD2. The ends lost 4 bases at V and 7 bases at J; junction bases unmatched: 2. CDR1 is SEHNR, CDR2 FQNEAQ, per germline (reference sequence). CDR3 length: 14 residues. As DNA, the CDR3 is TGTGCCAGCAGCTCCCTAGCGGGGGGGAATGAGCAGTTCTTC. Translating gives CASSSLAGGNEQFF.

The V and J genes are TRBV5-5 and TRBJ1-1; 10 nucleotides line up with TRBD1. This CDR3 spans 14 amino acids. Germline V gene sequence: CDR1 SGHKS, CDR2 YYEKEE (reference sequence). V dropped 0 bases and J dropped 12; count of bases not matched to a gene: 8. The chain's CDR3 is CASSLETGGLGSFF. DNA of the CDR3: TGTGCCAGCAGCTTGGAGACAGGGGGCCTCGGGTCTTTCTTT.

This clone has only one observation. The rearrangement links TRBV29-1 to TRBJ2-2; 12 nucleotides match TRBD2. CDR1 and CDR2 from the germline V gene are SQVTM and ANQGSEA. J was trimmed by 0 bases and V by 5 bases; bases with no gene match: 10. The CDR3 spans 18 residues. Written as DNA, the CDR3 is TGCAGCGTTTCAAGACTAGCGGGAGACTCCTCGAACACCGGGGAGCTGTTTTTT. This sequence encodes CSVSRLAGDSSNTGELFF.

J is TRBJ2-5 and V is TRBV19, with D perhaps TRBD1 (5 bases). Germline V gene lookup returns CDR1 LNHDA and CDR2 SQIVND (reference sequence). V dropped 3 bases and J dropped 3 bases, with 11 bases sitting between them. This CDR3 is 14 amino acids long. CDR3 amino acids: CASSMTDFEETQYF. CDR3 coding DNA: TGTGCCAGTAGTATGACAGACTTCGAAGAGACCCAGTACTTC.

The chain is built from TRBV13 and TRBJ2-1; 12 positions match TRBD2. Germline CDR1 and CDR2: PRHDT and FYEKMQ (reference sequence). This CDR3 region has 16 residues. V shed 2 bases, J shed 6 bases, and the junction held 5 bases outside the gene matches. CDR3 residues: CASSLWTSGVANEQFF. CDR3 bases: TGTGCCAGCAGCTTATGGACTAGCGGGGTGGCCAATGAGCAGTTCTTC.